This T cell receptor (beta chain) was recorded in a study of blood T cell repertoires in COVID-19. The authors' processing: Amplifying reference gene primers gave estimates of nucleated cell counts. Method: immunoSEQ multiplex PCR; TCRdb's copy keeps in-frame clones and lacks some. Clonal size and the V and J genes are those of that table, whereas D and trimming came from the DNA. The table includes around 81,000 clones, more than 75% detected once. The germline gives CDR1 SEHNR, CDR2 FQNEAQ (reference sequence). V was pared by 5 bases and J by 9 bases, with 8 bases between. This CDR3 comprises 12 residues.

V is TRBV7-9 and J is TRBJ1-6; D gene ambiguous. Material for sequencing was peripheral blood. The clonotype comes from a human donor in a cohort sampled during active COVID-19. The CDR3 region is CASSRGGSPLHF. The CDR3 DNA reads as TGTGCCAGCAGCCGGGGAGGTTCACCCCTCCACTTT.